This TCR beta chain was sequenced in a study of T cells in localized non-small cell lung cancer. General study results and limits: An association was observed between higher blood T cell density and longer overall survival. Uninvolved adjacent lung showed peak T cell clonality, exceeding tumor. Appearance in adjacent lung was seen for a median roughly 56 of the top 100 tumor clones. Sequencing involved a lone tumor region, leaving heterogeneity possible.

Worth noting for this clone: Its matching antigen is unknown.

J gave up 2 bases and V 7 bases, and 7 bases lay outside the gene matches. This CDR3 is built from 14 residues. Germline V gives CDR1 SQVTM, CDR2 ANQGSEA. The protocol was immunoSEQ multiplex PCR, while the TCRdb copy is restricted to in-frame clones and leaves out a portion. The sample records almost 3,000 clones, over 25% being singletons. The starting material was lung tumor tissue, obtained before any cancer treatment. The clonotype comes from an older male donor with stage III lung adenocarcinoma. The J gene is TRBJ1-5, the V gene TRBV29-1, with TRBD1 identical over 8 bases. Here the CDR3 reads CSAAQGAGNQPQHF. In DNA, the CDR3 is TGCAGCGCCGCTCAGGGGGCCGGCAATCAGCCCCAGCATTTT.